The 9 T cell receptor beta chains below come from one sample, sequenced in a study of response to subunit inactivated influenza vaccine. TCRdb independently ran MiXCR on the RT-PCR reads; one entry per CDR3 protein. The data show roughly 760,000 distinct CDR3 sequences, approximately 21% seen once. The material was PBMCs from blood, obtained about 5 days after vaccination. Receptor source: a man aged 45 to 65 who received an inactivated influenza vaccine.

This clonotype was seen a handful of times. The V call is TRBV6-5, the J call TRBJ2-5; D uncertain. The V end lost 2 bases, the J end lost 1 base, and 8 bases lay between the germline ends. The CDR3 covers 14 residues. CDR1 MNHEY and CDR2 SVGAGI come from the germline V gene. In DNA form, the CDR3 reads TGTGCCAGCAGTTACGGGCGGCTCCAAGAGACCCAGTACTTC. Translated: CASSYGRLQETQYF.

The DNA of the CDR3 is TGTGCCATCAGTGAGTCCTCCATCTCCTACGAGCAGTACTTC. This gives the protein CAISESSISYEQYF. The chain is built from TRBV10-3 and TRBJ2-7, with D unclear. The CDR3 has 14 amino acids. Trimming cost V 0 bases and J 0 bases, with 6 bases left between them. The germline gives CDR1 ENHRY, CDR2 SYGVKD.

This clonotype was observed a few times. The chain uses TRBV7-6 and TRBJ2-1, with 7 bases that match TRBD2. The germline V gene has CDR1 SGHVS and CDR2 FNYEAQ. J lost 0 bases, V lost 0 bases, and 11 bases had no gene match. The CDR3 covers 19 residues. The CDR3 sequence: CASSLAPAGPSVSYNEQFF. Written as DNA, the CDR3 is TGTGCCAGCAGCTTAGCCCCAGCGGGGCCTTCCGTCTCCTACAATGAGCAGTTCTTC.

This clonotype was counted only a few times. Compared with germline, one end of the junction differs, possibly owing to a read error. CDR3 sequence reads: CASSLRRQQAIGEQLF. CDR3 DNA sequence: TGTGCCAGCAGCTTGAGGCGCCAGCAGGCTATTGGTGAGCAGCTCTTC. The rearrangement links TRBV5-5 to TRBJ2-1, with D unresolved. Germline-derived CDR1 and CDR2 are SGHKS and YYEKEE (reference sequence). CDR3 length equals 16 residues.

The chain uses TRBV12-3 or TRBV12-4 and TRBJ1-5; 7 bases line up with TRBD1. V lost 5 bases to trimming and J lost 6 bases; unmatched junction nucleotides: 10. The CDR3 is 15 amino acids. The CDR3 DNA reads as TGTGCCAGCAGTCCCGGGACAGCTCCCGGTCAGCCCCAGCATTTT. It encodes CASSPGTAPGQPQHF.

J is TRBJ2-7 and V is TRBV6-1; D gene uncertain. The germline V gene has CDR1 MNHNS and CDR2 SASEGT. V dropped 6 bases and J dropped 5 bases, with 11 bases sitting between them. The CDR3 contains 12 residues. This CDR3 is CASRRHGDEQYF. CDR3 DNA: TGTGCCAGCAGACGACACGGCGACGAGCAGTACTTC.

The chain uses TRBV15 and TRBJ2-3, with 8 nucleotides matching TRBD2. CDR3 length equals 16 residues. Trimming took 3 bases from V and 2 from J; bases not matched to a gene: 7. Germline V gives CDR1 LNHNV, CDR2 YYDKDF (reference sequence). For the CDR3, the DNA is TGTGCCACCAGCAGCGGGAGGGCCTATTTCACAGATACGCAGTATTTT. Protein product: CATSSGRAYFTDTQYF.

The chain links TRBV27 to TRBJ2-1; weak D call: TRBD2 (6 bases). Germline CDR1 and CDR2: MNHEY and SMNVEV (reference sequence). This CDR3 comprises 15 residues. Trimming pared 7 bases from V and 0 bases from J, leaving 13 bases between. The CDR3 loop is CASTRGTSSYNEQFF. CDR3 coding DNA: TGTGCCAGCACTCGGGGGACGAGCTCCTACAATGAGCAGTTCTTC.

The CDR3 sequence: CASSPWTAEAFF. The CDR3 nucleotides are TGTGCCAGCTCACCGTGGACAGCTGAAGCTTTCTTT. The chain is built from TRBV18 and TRBJ1-1; possible D gene TRBD1, 6 bases. Germline values: CDR1 KGHSH, CDR2 LQKENI. V lost 3 bases, J lost 6 bases, and 8 bases lay in between. The CDR3 runs 12 residues.